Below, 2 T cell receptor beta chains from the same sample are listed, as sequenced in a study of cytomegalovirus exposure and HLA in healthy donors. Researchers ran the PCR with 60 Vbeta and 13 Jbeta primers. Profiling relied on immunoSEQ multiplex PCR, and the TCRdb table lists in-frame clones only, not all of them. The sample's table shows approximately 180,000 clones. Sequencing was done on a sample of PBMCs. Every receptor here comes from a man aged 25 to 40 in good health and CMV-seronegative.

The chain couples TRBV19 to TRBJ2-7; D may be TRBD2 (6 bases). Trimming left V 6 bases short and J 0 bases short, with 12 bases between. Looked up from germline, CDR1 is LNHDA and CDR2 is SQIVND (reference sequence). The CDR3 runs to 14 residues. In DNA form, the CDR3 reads TGTGCCAGTAGACCTAGCGCGAGCTCCTACGAGCAGTACTTC. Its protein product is CASRPSASSYEQYF.

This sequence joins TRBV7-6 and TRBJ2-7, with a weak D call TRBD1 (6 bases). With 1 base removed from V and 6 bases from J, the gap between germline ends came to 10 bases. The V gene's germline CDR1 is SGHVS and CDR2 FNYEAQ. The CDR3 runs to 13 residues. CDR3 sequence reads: CASSLGDTGEQYF. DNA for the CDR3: TGTGCCAGCAGCTTAGGGGACACGGGCGAGCAGTACTTC.